This note documents a single T cell receptor beta chain sequence. The target antigen is unknown. This sample is drawn from a study of cytomegalovirus exposure and HLA in healthy donors. Study-level findings and limits: Most sequenced TCRs were rare (though some public TCRs occurred in many donors). One later analysis reportedly identified an Asian-associated ancestry cluster that showed fewer N-insertions than the roughly 600-donor mean. In a later analysis, TCR beta V- and J-gene trimming was associated with a missense DCLRE1C variant. Among TCR beta chains, those listed as cytomegalovirus-associated numbered about 160.

PCR amplification relied on 60 Vbeta primers (plus 13 Jbeta primers). Data came from immunoSEQ multiplex PCR; TCRdb stores just in-frame clones and leaves some out. This sample has approximately 170,000 clones; roughly 79% occur once, and the top ten carry around 1.9%. CDR3 length: 15 amino acids. Trimming stripped 4 bases from V and 5 bases from J, with 17 bases between. Germline V gene data show CDR1 as SGHDN and CDR2 as FVKESK. The source of this sequence is a woman aged 25 to 39 in good health and CMV-seropositive. The chain links TRBV14 to TRBJ1-1; possible D gene TRBD1, 5 bases. The sample taken for sequencing was PBMCs. CDR3 amino acids: CASSRLGRGETEAFF. The CDR3 region has the DNA TGTGCCAGCAGCCGCCTAGGGAGGGGAGAAACTGAAGCTTTCTTT.